This T cell receptor beta chain was captured by sequencing in a study of identical twins. The V and J ends lost 0 bases and 7 bases, in that order; junction bases with no gene match: 9. Germline V gene lookup returns CDR1 MGHRA and CDR2 YSYEKL. The CDR3 covers 18 residues. This clonotype was seen a handful of times. TCRdb analysed the 5' RACE reads with MiXCR anew, one entry per CDR3 protein. The table shows 350,000 to 500,000 distinct CDR3 sequences, with about a fifth occurring only once. The chain uses TRBV4-1 and TRBJ2-2; 12 nucleotides agree with TRBD2. The receptor was derived from a man aged 50-59 years in good health. The specimen was naive T cells sorted from blood. In DNA form, the CDR3 reads TGCGCCAGCAGCCAAGAGACTAGCGGGGGTACCGTCCGCGGGGAGCTGTTTTTT. Translation: CASSQETSGGTVRGELFF.